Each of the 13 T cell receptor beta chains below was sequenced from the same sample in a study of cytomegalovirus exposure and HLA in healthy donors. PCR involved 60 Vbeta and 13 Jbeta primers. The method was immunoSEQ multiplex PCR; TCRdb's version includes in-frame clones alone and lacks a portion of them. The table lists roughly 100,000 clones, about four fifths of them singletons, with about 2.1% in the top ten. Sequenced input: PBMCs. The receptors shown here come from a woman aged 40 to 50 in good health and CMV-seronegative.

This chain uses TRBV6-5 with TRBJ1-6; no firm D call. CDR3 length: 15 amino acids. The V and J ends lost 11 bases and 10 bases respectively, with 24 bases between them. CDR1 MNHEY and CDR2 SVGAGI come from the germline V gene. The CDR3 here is CASSELQVSNSPLHF. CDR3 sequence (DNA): TGTGCCTCAAGTGAACTTCAGGTTTCGAACTCACCCCTCCACTTT.

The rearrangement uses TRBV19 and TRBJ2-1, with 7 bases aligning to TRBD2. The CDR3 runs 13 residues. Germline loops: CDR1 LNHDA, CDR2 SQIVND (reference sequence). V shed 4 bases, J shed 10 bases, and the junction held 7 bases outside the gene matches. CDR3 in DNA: TGTGCCAGTAGTACGGCGGGAGCAGGCGAGCAGTTCTTC. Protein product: CASSTAGAGEQFF. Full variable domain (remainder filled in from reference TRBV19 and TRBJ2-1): DGGITQSPKYLFRKEGQNVTLSCEQNLNHDAMYWYRQDPGQGLRLIYYSQIVNDFQKGDIAEGYSVSREKKESFPLTVTSAQKNPTAFYLCASSTAGAGEQFFGPGTRLTVL.

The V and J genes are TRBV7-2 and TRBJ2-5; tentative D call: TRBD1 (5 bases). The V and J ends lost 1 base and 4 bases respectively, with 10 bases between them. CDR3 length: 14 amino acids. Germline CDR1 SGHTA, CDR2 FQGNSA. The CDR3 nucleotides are TGTGCCAGCAGCTTAGAAAGTAGGGGAGAGACCCAGTACTTC. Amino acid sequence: CASSLESRGETQYF.

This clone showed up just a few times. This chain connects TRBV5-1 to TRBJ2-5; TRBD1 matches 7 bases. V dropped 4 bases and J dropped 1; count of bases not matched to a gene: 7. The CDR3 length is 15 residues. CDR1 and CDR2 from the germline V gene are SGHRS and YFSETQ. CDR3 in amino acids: CASSHPGQTQETQYF. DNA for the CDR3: TGCGCCAGCAGCCATCCGGGACAGACCCAAGAGACCCAGTACTTC.

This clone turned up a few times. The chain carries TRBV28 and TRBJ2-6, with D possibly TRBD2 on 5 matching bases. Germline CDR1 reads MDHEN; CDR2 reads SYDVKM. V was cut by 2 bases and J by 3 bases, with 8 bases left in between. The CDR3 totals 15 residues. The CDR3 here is CASSLGGYGANVLTF. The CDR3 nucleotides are TGTGCCAGCAGTTTAGGAGGTTATGGGGCCAACGTCCTGACTTTC. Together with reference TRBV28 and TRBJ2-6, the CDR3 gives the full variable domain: DVKVTQSSRYLVKRTGEKVFLECVQDMDHENMFWYRQDPGLGLRLIYFSYDVKMKEKGDIPEGYSVSREKKERFSLILESASTNQTSMYLCASSLGGYGANVLTFGAGSRLTVL.

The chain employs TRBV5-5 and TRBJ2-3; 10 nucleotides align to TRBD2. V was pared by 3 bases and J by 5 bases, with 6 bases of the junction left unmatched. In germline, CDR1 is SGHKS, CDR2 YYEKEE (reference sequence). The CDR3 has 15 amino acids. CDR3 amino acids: CASSWSSGRGDTQYF. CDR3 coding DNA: TGTGCCAGCAGCTGGTCTAGCGGGAGAGGAGATACGCAGTATTTT.

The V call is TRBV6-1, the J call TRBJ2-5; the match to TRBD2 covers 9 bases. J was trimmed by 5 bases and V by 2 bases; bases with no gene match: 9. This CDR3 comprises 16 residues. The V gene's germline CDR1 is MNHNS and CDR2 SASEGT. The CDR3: CASSEMDGRGGETQYF. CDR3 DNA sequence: TGTGCCAGCAGTGAAATGGATGGGCGGGGGGGTGAGACCCAGTACTTC.

The CDR3 nucleotides are TGTGCCAGCAGTCACAATAGCGGGAGAGTCGCAGATACGCAGTATTTT. Amino acid sequence: CASSHNSGRVADTQYF. The V call is TRBV6-6, the J call TRBJ2-3; 9 bases align to TRBD2. V was pared by 5 bases and J by 4 bases, with 10 bases of the junction left unmatched. There are 16 residues in the CDR3. The germline V gene encodes CDR1 MNHNY and CDR2 SVGAGI (reference sequence).

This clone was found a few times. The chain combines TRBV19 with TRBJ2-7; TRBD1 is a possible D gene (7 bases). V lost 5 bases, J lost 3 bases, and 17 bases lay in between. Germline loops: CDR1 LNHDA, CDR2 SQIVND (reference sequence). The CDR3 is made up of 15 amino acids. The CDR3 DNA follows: TGTGCCAGTAGTGCCCGGCAGGGGGGTAACTACGAGCAGTACTTC. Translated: CASSARQGGNYEQYF.

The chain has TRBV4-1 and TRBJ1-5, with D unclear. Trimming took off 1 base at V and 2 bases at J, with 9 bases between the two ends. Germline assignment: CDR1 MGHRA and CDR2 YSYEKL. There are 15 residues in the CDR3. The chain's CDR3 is CASSQAREGNQPQHF. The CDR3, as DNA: TGCGCCAGCAGCCAAGCTCGGGAAGGCAATCAGCCCCAGCATTTT.

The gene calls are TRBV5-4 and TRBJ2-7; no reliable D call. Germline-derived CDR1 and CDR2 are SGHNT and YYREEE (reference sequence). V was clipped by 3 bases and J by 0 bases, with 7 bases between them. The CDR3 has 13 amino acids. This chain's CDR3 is CASSSWSSYEQYF. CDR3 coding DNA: TGTGCCAGCAGCTCCTGGAGCTCCTACGAGCAGTACTTC.

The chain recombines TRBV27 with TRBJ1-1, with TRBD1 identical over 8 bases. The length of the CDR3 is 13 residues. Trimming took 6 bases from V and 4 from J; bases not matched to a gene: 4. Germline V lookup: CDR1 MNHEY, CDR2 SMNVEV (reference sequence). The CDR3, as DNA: TGTGCCAGCAGGTCGGACAGGGTCACTGAAGCTTTCTTT. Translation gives CASRSDRVTEAFF.

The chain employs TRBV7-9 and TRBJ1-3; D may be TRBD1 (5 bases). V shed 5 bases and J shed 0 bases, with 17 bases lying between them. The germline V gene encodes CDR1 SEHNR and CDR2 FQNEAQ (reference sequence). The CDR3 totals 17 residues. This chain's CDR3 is CASSKSAGPSSGNTIYF. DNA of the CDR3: TGTGCCAGCAGCAAATCGGCAGGGCCAAGCTCTGGAAACACCATATATTTT.